Included here is one T cell receptor (beta chain) sequence, with context. What it binds is unknown. The repertoire was sequenced with immunoSEQ multiplex PCR; TCRdb's copy has only in-frame clones and lacks some. Of about 4,100 clones listed, 70% to 90% are singletons. This sample was included in a study of brain metastases from non-small cell lung cancer. General study points: Fewer infiltrating T cells were found in brain metastases than primaries. In about 62% of brain metastases, T-cell clones were expanded compared with matched primary tumors. Metastases had sparse T cells but largely shared repertoires with primaries.

The TCR comes from a donor aged 40 or older with non-small cell lung cancer. The sequencing sample was made of primary lung tumor tissue.

The CDR3, as DNA: TGTGCCAGCAGTCTCCTCGGGCCGTATAATTCACCCCTCCACTTT. It specifies CASSLLGPYNSPLHF. The V gene is TRBV6-6, the J gene TRBJ1-6; no clear D gene. The CDR3 runs to 15 residues. Trimming took off 5 bases at V and 4 bases at J, with 12 bases between the two ends. CDR1 and CDR2 (germline): MNHNY, SVGAGI (reference sequence).